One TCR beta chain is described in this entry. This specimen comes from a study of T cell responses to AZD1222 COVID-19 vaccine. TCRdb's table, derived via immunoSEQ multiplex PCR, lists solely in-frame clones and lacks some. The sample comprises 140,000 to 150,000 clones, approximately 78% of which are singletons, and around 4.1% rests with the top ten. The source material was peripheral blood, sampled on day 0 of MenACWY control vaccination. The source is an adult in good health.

The CDR3 loop reads CASSLLGGAVEETQYF. CDR3 coding DNA: TGTGCCAGCAGCCTACTCGGAGGGGCCGTCGAAGAGACCCAGTACTTC. V is TRBV7-3 and J is TRBJ2-5; a weak D match, TRBD2 (6 bases). This CDR3 has 16 amino acids. Germline assignment: CDR1 SGHTA and CDR2 FQGTGA. Trimming shortened V by 5 bases and J by 3 bases, and 19 bases separated the two germline ends.